These 20 T cell receptor beta chains were all obtained from the same sample, sequenced in a study of T cell responses to AZD1222 COVID-19 vaccine. Profiling relied on immunoSEQ multiplex PCR, and the TCRdb table lists in-frame clones only, not all of them. The table lists some 110,000 clones, more than 85% of them singletons. Sequencing was performed on peripheral blood, taken on day 0 of AZD1222 vaccination. The receptors originated from an adult in good health.

The chain combines TRBV5-1 with TRBJ2-3, with 9 bases fitting TRBD2. Germline CDR1 and CDR2: SGHRS and YFSETQ. This CDR3 is built from 14 residues. After removal of 0 bases from V and 4 bases from J, the junction contained 0 bases not matched to a gene. CDR3 nucleotide sequence: TGCGCCAGCAGCTTGGTAGCGGGAGCAGATACGCAGTATTTT. It is translated as CASSLVAGADTQYF.

The rearrangement uses TRBV6-5 and TRBJ1-3, with D perhaps TRBD1 (5 bases). The CDR3 contains 16 residues. Germline lookup yields CDR1 MNHEY and CDR2 SVGAGI. Trimming cost V 2 bases and J 0 bases, with 11 bases left between them. CDR3 in DNA: TGTGCCAGCAGTTACGTACCGGGGGGCTCTGGAAACACCATATATTTT. Amino acid sequence: CASSYVPGGSGNTIYF.

The DNA of the CDR3 is TGTGCCAGCAGCCCCGGGGCGACTAACCGGAAAGAGACCCAGTACTTC. Protein: CASSPGATNRKETQYF. V gene TRBV4-2 combines with J gene TRBJ2-5, with D perhaps assigned TRBD1 or TRBD2 (5 bases each). The CDR3 extends over 16 amino acids. With 4 bases removed from V and 3 bases from J, the gap between germline ends came to 18 bases. Germline values: CDR1 LGHNA, CDR2 YNFKEQ.

The sample holds one count of this clone. The chain uses TRBV6-6 and TRBJ1-5, with 8 positions matching TRBD1. The V gene end was trimmed by 4 bases and the J gene end by 4 bases; junction bases not matched to a gene: 6. Germline V gene lookup returns CDR1 MNHNY and CDR2 SVGAGI (reference sequence). CDR3 length equals 15 residues. CDR3 in amino acids: CASSSGQGGNQPQHF. CDR3 in DNA: TGTGCCAGCAGTTCCGGACAGGGTGGAAATCAGCCCCAGCATTTT.

This clone showed up just a few times. V and J are TRBV4-1 and TRBJ2-7, with TRBD1 identical over 7 bases. The CDR3 contains 16 residues. Germline values: CDR1 MGHRA, CDR2 YSYEKL. V was clipped by 2 bases and J by 3 bases; unmatched bases: 10. The CDR3 reads CASSQSLTGTVYEQYF. DNA of the CDR3: TGCGCCAGCAGCCAAAGTCTCACCGGGACAGTCTACGAGCAGTACTTC.

The V gene is TRBV5-4, the J gene TRBJ1-2, with unresolved D. CDR3 length: 11 residues. Germline V gene data show CDR1 as SGHNT and CDR2 as YYREEE (reference sequence). V was clipped by 0 bases and J by 6 bases, with 3 bases between them. This CDR3 reads CASSLDNGYTF. CDR3 DNA: TGTGCCAGCAGCTTGGATAATGGCTACACCTTC. The whole variable domain, remainder taken from reference TRBV5-4 and TRBJ1-2, is ETGVTQSPTHLIKTRGQQVTLRCSSQSGHNTVSWYQQALGQGPQFIFQYYREEENGRGNFPPRFSGLQFPNYSSELNVNALELDDSALYLCASSLDNGYTFGSGTRLTVV.

This chain links TRBV28 with TRBJ2-1; tentative D call: TRBD1 (6 bases). The CDR3 spans 15 residues. Trimming removed 5 bases at V and 4 bases at J, with 15 bases between. The germline CDR1 and CDR2 sequences are MDHEN and SYDVKM. CDR3 sequence: CASSPTGEPYNEQFF. The CDR3 DNA reads TGTGCCAGCAGTCCGACAGGCGAGCCATACAATGAGCAGTTCTTC.

V is TRBV14 and J is TRBJ2-6; the D call may be TRBD1 or TRBD2 (5 bases each). V gave up 2 bases and J gave up 3 bases, with 11 bases separating them. The germline V gene encodes CDR1 SGHDN and CDR2 FVKESK. The length of the CDR3 is 16 residues. CDR3 in amino acids: CASSQIRGYGANVLTF. CDR3 in DNA: TGTGCCAGCAGCCAAATCCGGGGCTATGGGGCCAACGTCCTGACTTTC.

This clone has just one count. The chain couples TRBV19 to TRBJ1-5; D remains unclear. From germline, CDR1 is LNHDA and CDR2 SQIVND (reference sequence). Deletions cut 7 bases from V and 0 bases from J, with 13 bases between. The CDR3 has 15 residues. CDR3 sequence (DNA): TGTGCCAGTAATTCGTACGGGGTTAGCAATCAGCCCCAGCATTTT. It specifies CASNSYGVSNQPQHF.

The CDR3 region has the DNA TGTGCCAGCAGGTCACTAGTAATCTACAATGAGCAGTTCTTC. Its translation is CASRSLVIYNEQFF. The chain recombines TRBV7-2 with TRBJ2-1, with D possibly matching TRBD2 (5 bases). Trimming cost V 6 bases and J 3 bases, with 12 bases left between them. The CDR3 is made up of 14 amino acids. Germline CDR1 reads SGHTA; CDR2 reads FQGNSA.

This clone appeared a single time. The chain combines TRBV7-6 with TRBJ2-2; 14 bases line up with TRBD2. The CDR3 sequence is 18 residues long. CDR1 and CDR2 (germline): SGHVS, FNYEAQ. V lost 5 bases to trimming and J lost 2 bases; unmatched junction nucleotides: 7. CDR3: CASSSPGLAGENTGELFF. For the CDR3, the DNA is TGTGCCAGCAGCAGTCCGGGACTAGCGGGAGAAAACACCGGGGAGCTGTTTTTT.

The chain is built from TRBV29-1 and TRBJ2-7; TRBD2 matches at 7 bases. This CDR3 is built from 16 residues. Unmatched junction bases numbered 11, after V lost 1 base and J lost 2 bases. CDR1 is SQVTM and CDR2 is ANQGSEA in the germline V gene. CDR3 amino acids: CSVEGGVSGRTYEQYF. Written as DNA, the CDR3 is TGCAGCGTTGAAGGAGGAGTTAGCGGGCGCACCTACGAGCAGTACTTC.

On this clone itself: The junction differs from germline at one of its ends, possibly a read error. This chain uses TRBV7-7 with TRBJ2-3; unclear D gene. CDR1 is SSHAT, CDR2 FNYEAQ, per germline (reference sequence). The CDR3 contains 15 residues. CDR3 in amino acids: CASSQYGGRTDTQYF. The CDR3 DNA sequence: TGTGCTAGCAGCCAGTACGGCGGACGCACAGATACGCAGTATTTT.

The V call is TRBV2, the J call TRBJ1-2; the D is unclear. Trimming removed 4 bases at V and 8 bases at J, with 8 bases between. The germline CDR1 and CDR2 sequences are SNHLY and FYNNEI. The CDR3 is made up of 11 amino acids. In DNA, the CDR3 is TGTGCCAGCAGTGGCCTGGAGGGCTACACCTTC. Translated: CASSGLEGYTF.

The chain employs TRBV30 and TRBJ2-7, with D possibly TRBD2 on 5 matching bases. The CDR3 has 17 residues. Germline CDR1 reads GTSNPN; CDR2 reads SVGIG (reference sequence). Trimming left V 0 bases short and J 2 bases short, with 20 bases between. In DNA form, the CDR3 reads TGTGCCTGGAGTGTAAAAGGGAGAATCTTCGAAACCTACGAGCAGTACTTC. This sequence encodes CAWSVKGRIFETYEQYF.

This chain links TRBV25-1 with TRBJ1-6, with D possibly matching TRBD1 (6 bases). CDR3 length equals 14 residues. The ends were cut back, 6 bases at V and 5 bases at J, with 11 bases in the middle. Germline V gives CDR1 MGHDK, CDR2 SYGVNS. CDR3 amino acids: CASRVTGNNSPLHF. The CDR3 nucleotides are TGTGCCAGCAGGGTGACAGGAAATAATTCACCCCTCCACTTT. Drawing the rest from reference TRBV25-1 and TRBJ1-6, the complete variable domain is EADIYQTPRYLVIGTGKKITLECSQTMGHDKMYWYQQDPGMELHLIHYSYGVNSTEKGDLSSESTVSRIRTEHFPLTLESARPSHTSQYLCASRVTGNNSPLHFGNGTRLTVT.

The rearrangement links TRBV28 to TRBJ1-5, with D possibly matching TRBD1 (6 bases). V lost 6 bases and J lost 1, with 16 bases in between. The CDR3 is 16 residues long. Germline V gene sequence: CDR1 MDHEN, CDR2 SYDVKM. For the CDR3, the DNA is TGTGCCAGCAGCTCTACAGGGCGCGTCAGCAATCAGCCCCAGCATTTT. Its translation is CASSSTGRVSNQPQHF.

The rearrangement joins TRBV7-9 to TRBJ1-2, with D maybe TRBD1 (6 bases). The length of the CDR3 is 18 residues. Trimming took 4 bases from V and 2 from J, leaving 23 bases between them. The germline CDR1 and CDR2 sequences are SEHNR and FQNEAQ (reference sequence). This chain's CDR3 is CASSSNHRYGTGNYGYTF. The CDR3, as DNA: TGTGCCAGCAGCTCAAACCATCGGTATGGTACAGGGAACTATGGCTACACCTTC.

This chain uses TRBV6-6 with TRBJ1-1; D not certain. The CDR3 contains 14 residues. CDR1 is MNHNY and CDR2 is SVGAGI in the germline V gene (reference sequence). Trimming removed 0 bases from V and 1 base from J, with 6 bases in between. The CDR3 protein is CASSYSSANTEAFF. The CDR3 nucleotides are TGTGCCAGCAGTTACTCGAGTGCGAACACTGAAGCTTTCTTT.

The CDR3 DNA sequence: TGTGCCAGCAGACCCGGGACAAGGCTCACAGATACGCAGTATTTT. Protein: CASRPGTRLTDTQYF. The rearrangement joins TRBV6-5 to TRBJ2-3; D possibly corresponds to TRBD1 (6 bases). This CDR3 has 15 amino acids. Looked up from germline, CDR1 is MNHEY and CDR2 is SVGAGI. V shed 6 bases and J shed 2 bases, with 15 bases lying between them.